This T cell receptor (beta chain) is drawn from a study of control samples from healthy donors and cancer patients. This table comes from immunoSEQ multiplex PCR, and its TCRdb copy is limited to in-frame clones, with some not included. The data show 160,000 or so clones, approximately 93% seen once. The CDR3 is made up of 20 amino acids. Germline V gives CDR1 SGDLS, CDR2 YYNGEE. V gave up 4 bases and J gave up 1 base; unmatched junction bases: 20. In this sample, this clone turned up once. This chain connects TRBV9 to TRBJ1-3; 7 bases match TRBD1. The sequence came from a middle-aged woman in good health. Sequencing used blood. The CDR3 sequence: CASSHRKDRELGESGNTIYF. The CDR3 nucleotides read TGTGCCAGCAGCCATCGAAAAGACAGGGAGCTTGGGGAATCTGGAAACACCATATATTTT.